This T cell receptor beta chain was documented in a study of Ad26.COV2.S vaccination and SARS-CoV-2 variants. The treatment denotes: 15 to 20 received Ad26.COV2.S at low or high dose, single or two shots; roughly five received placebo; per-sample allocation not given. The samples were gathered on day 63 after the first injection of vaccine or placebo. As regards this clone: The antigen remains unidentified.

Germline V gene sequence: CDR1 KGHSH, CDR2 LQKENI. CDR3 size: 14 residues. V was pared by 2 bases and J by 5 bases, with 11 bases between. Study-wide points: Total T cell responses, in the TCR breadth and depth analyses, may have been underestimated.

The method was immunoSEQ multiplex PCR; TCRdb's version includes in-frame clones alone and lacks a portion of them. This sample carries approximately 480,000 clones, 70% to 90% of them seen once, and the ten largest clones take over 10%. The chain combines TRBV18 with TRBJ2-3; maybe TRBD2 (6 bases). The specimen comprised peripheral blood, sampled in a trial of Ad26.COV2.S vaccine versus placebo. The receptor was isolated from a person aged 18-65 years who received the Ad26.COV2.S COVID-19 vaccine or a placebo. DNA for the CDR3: TGTGCCAGCTCACCAACAGGCGGGATAGATACGCAGTATTTT. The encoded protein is CASSPTGGIDTQYF.